The T cell receptor (beta chain) under discussion was sequenced for a study of memory CD8 T cells in hepatitis C reinfection (dated by TCRdb to about 2017). Study-level background: A few donors spontaneously resolved two consecutive HCV infections, while two donors cleared a primary infection but became chronically infected after reinfection. A case counted as HCV reinfection when an HCV RNA test came back positive after two negative tests taken at least 60 days apart. Across an HCV reinfection episode in four to six donors, the study followed the TCR beta repertoire of virus-specific CD8 T cells over time. Late or post reinfection samples were obtained 12 to 24 weeks after detection of reinfection. In the reinfection study, participants who had resolved a prior HCV infection were followed every 3 months. Between about 2008 and 2013, a few reinfection cases with stored pre-reinfection samples were identified.

The time point label, read with the paper, signifies: late/post reinfection, 12 to 24 weeks after detection. TCR sequencing was performed on the sorted cells directly ex vivo, without any in vitro expansion beforehand. Donors were people who inject drugs enrolled in the Montreal Acute Hepatitis C Cohort Study (HEPCO) in Canada. Total naive CD8 T cells, sorted as viable CD3+ CD8+ CD45RO-, came from a couple of donors at all three reinfection time points as controls. Before sorting, cryopreserved peripheral blood mononuclear cells were thawed, and CD8 T cells were purified from the thawed cells. The MACS CD8+ T cell Isolation Kit was used to enrich CD8 T cells through negative selection. Cells were sorted on a BD FACSAria II sorter running FACSDiva software, and FlowJo was used to analyze the data. A word on this clone: The target of this receptor is not known. Base qualities are not at hand, and no much larger clone is one base apart.

Libraries were constructed by the immunoSEQ multiplex PCR assay. Genomic DNA was extracted from sorted cells, and the TCR beta V, D and J regions were sequenced by Adaptive Biotechnologies' automated high-throughput method. CDR3 regions were amplified with a two-step, bias-controlled multiplex PCR. An Illumina instrument was used to sequence the amplified TCR beta libraries. Under the source paper's analysis protocol: Demultiplexed reads were processed to lower amplification and sequencing bias, and the IMGT database was used to assign CDR3 sequences to gene families. ImmunoSEQ software version 2.0 was used to analyze the repertoire data. Out-of-frame sequences and sequences with stop codons in the CDR3 were removed from clonotype lists. Clonotypes below 0.01% frequency were excluded because they corresponded to less than one cell. Richness was computed as observed richness divided by input cell number, and evenness as Shannon entropy divided by log observed richness. Simpson diversity and Morisita-Horn overlap indices were used to quantify repertoire diversity and similarity between time points. Each clonotype was placed into one of four groups: dominant (>1%), sub-dominant (0.5-0.99%), low abundance (0.1-0.49%) or lowest abundance (<0.1%). For the germline index, total nucleotide additions were subtracted from total CDR3 length, and that difference was then divided by total CDR3 length. TCRdb carries this immuneACCESS record with in-frame sequences only. Its versions omit some clonotypes, under half of them owing to an unresolved V gene in the studies checked, with the rest unexplained. V and J calls and clone size are as listed in that table; D and trimming were resolved from the DNA. A total of about 46,000 clones appear in this sample, 89% of them only once. The leading ten clones occupy 0.65% to 0.8% of the sample.

Results and caveats for the whole study, not just this receptor: With only four to six donors, the study could not reach definitive conclusions about public clonotypes linked to secondary clearance.

CDR1 LNHDA and CDR2 SQIVND are derived from the germline V gene (reference sequence). The junction shows trimming of 5 bases on V and 1 base on J, plus 8 bases between the germline ends. Its CDR3 holds 13 amino acids, cysteine through phenylalanine. Only CDR3 DNA is held: 39 bases, read in frame from base 1. The sequence came from a man between 18 and 29 years old with hepatitis C virus infection. The source material was naive CD8+ T cells sorted from blood. The meaning of the sample's cell subset or site label: total naive CD8+CD45RO- T cells. Recombination joined TRBV19 with TRBJ1-1; the D gene is perhaps TRBD1, from 5 matching bases. The DNA sequence is given as TGTGCCAGTAGTTGGCAGGGGAACACTGAAGCTTTCTTT. Its product reads: CASSWQGNTEAFF.